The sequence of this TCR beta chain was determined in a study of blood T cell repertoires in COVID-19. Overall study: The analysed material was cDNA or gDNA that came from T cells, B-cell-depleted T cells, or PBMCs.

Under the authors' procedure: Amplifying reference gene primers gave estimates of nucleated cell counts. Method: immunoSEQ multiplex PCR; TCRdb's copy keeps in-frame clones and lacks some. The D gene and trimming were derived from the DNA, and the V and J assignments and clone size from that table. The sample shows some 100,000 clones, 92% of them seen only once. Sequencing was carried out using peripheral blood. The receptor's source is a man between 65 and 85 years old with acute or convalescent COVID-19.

The chain's CDR3 is CASSDEGGVEQFF. The DNA for the CDR3 is TGTGCCAGCAGTGACGAGGGGGGGGTTGAGCAGTTCTTC. This chain uses TRBV6-4 with TRBJ2-1; a weak D match, TRBD2 (7 bases). This CDR3 is built from 13 residues. Germline V lookup: CDR1 MRHNA, CDR2 SNTAGT. The V end was cut by 2 bases, the J end by 9 bases, with 11 bases between.